This TCR beta chain was retrieved from a study of post-analysis software for immune sequencing data. Study context: Relapsing-remitting, secondary progressive and progressive-relapsing multiple sclerosis courses were included.

Prepared libraries of TCR beta cDNA carried unique molecular identifiers. It was from roughly 1 to 10 million T cells that about half a million cDNA molecules came. TCRdb re-analysed the PCR reads in MiXCR, keeping a single row per CDR3 protein. The sample has 550,000 to 700,000 distinct CDR3 sequences, 44% seen once. This CDR3 has 15 residues. Germline CDR1 and CDR2: SQVTM and ANQGSEA. The V segment lost 2 bases and the J segment 6 bases; nucleotides outside the gene matches: 11. Overall study findings and caveats: About 5 TRBV segments occurring more often in patients than controls included TRBV5-6, TRBV5-1 and TRBV20-1. Same-batch preparations were strongly co-clustered by F measure. Controls showed significantly higher normalized Chao1 diversity than did multiple sclerosis patients.

Details on this clonotype: Its antigen is unidentified.

The genes are TRBV29-1 and TRBJ2-3, with TRBD2 matching over 7 bases. This clonotype originated in a girl between 5 and 17 years old with multiple sclerosis. The sequenced sample consisted of blood. In DNA form, the CDR3 reads TGCAGCGTTGAAACGGCTAGCGGATTGAGGGATACGCAGTATTTT. Amino acid sequence: CSVETASGLRDTQYF.